Listed below are T cell receptor beta chains from one sample, sequenced in a study of CD8+ T cells in alopecia areata. TCRdb's copy holds only in-frame clones and misses some; the assay was immunoSEQ multiplex PCR. There are about 140,000 clones in the sample; 82% occur only once, and roughly 25% lies in the top ten. Sample: CD8+ T cells sorted from blood, taken at week 4, from a patient treated with tofacitinib. The receptors were sampled from a human donor with alopecia areata. CDR3s leave out the opening cysteine and the closing phenylalanine or tryptophan. Fields, in order: V gene, J gene, CDR3 length, CDR3 protein.

V gene: TRBV5-6
J gene: TRBJ2-2
CDR3 length: 14
CDR3 protein: ASSLLGGANTGELF

V gene: TRBV6-1
J gene: TRBJ1-5
CDR3 length: 13
CDR3 protein: ASREGRVGNQPQH

V gene: TRBV2
J gene: TRBJ2-2
CDR3 length: 13
CDR3 protein: ASSLYSPNTGELF

V gene: TRBV9
J gene: TRBJ2-7
CDR3 length: 13
CDR3 protein: ASSVAWGPTYEQY

V gene: TRBV4-1
J gene: TRBJ1-5
CDR3 length: 14
CDR3 protein: ASSGPPGAANQPQH

V gene: TRBV19
J gene: TRBJ1-1
CDR3 length: 10
CDR3 protein: ASSIIGAEAF

V gene: TRBV30
J gene: TRBJ1-1
CDR3 length: 10
CDR3 protein: AWSPLGTEAF

V gene: TRBV7-8
J gene: TRBJ2-7
CDR3 length: 14
CDR3 protein: ASSLDLGGGAYEQY

V gene: TRBV19
J gene: TRBJ2-7
CDR3 length: 13
CDR3 protein: ASSMTGPLGYEQY

V gene: TRBV29-1
J gene: TRBJ2-5
CDR3 length: 13
CDR3 protein: SVEPLGELQETQY

V gene: TRBV19
J gene: TRBJ2-7
CDR3 length: 9
CDR3 protein: ASSGGREQY

V gene: TRBV7-9
J gene: TRBJ2-7
CDR3 length: 11
CDR3 protein: ASSPRSSGAQY

V gene: TRBV5-1
J gene: TRBJ2-1
CDR3 length: 12
CDR3 protein: ASSSSGGYNEQF

V gene: TRBV27
J gene: TRBJ2-3
CDR3 length: 13
CDR3 protein: ASRQYVSSTDTQY

V gene: TRBV13
J gene: TRBJ2-5
CDR3 length: 12
CDR3 protein: ASSFEGTQETQY

V gene: TRBV10-3
J gene: TRBJ1-1
CDR3 length: 13
CDR3 protein: ASEGAGHMNTEAF

V gene: TRBV2
J gene: TRBJ2-1
CDR3 length: 13
CDR3 protein: ASSRWTGSSNEQF

V gene: TRBV6-5
J gene: TRBJ2-7
CDR3 length: 14
CDR3 protein: ASSYSASGAAYEQY

V gene: TRBV27
J gene: TRBJ2-7
CDR3 length: 12
CDR3 protein: ASRGWTGLREQY

V gene: TRBV7-6
J gene: TRBJ2-1
CDR3 length: 14
CDR3 protein: ASSLTEGRTYNEQF

V gene: TRBV7-9
J gene: TRBJ1-2
CDR3 length: 13
CDR3 protein: ASSLLSSSNYGYT

V gene: TRBV6-5
J gene: TRBJ2-1
CDR3 length: 12
CDR3 protein: ASSLGDSYNEQF

V gene: TRBV19
J gene: TRBJ2-1
CDR3 length: 13
CDR3 protein: ASSNGHNNYNEQF

V gene: TRBV29-1
J gene: TRBJ2-2
CDR3 length: 14
CDR3 protein: SVEDNLSGEPGELF

V gene: TRBV29-1
J gene: TRBJ2-6
CDR3 length: 15
CDR3 protein: SVVTGGISSGANVLT

V gene: TRBV7-8
J gene: TRBJ1-5
CDR3 length: 12
CDR3 protein: ASSLVGTDQPQH

V gene: TRBV19
J gene: TRBJ1-5
CDR3 length: 13
CDR3 protein: ASRGGAGSNQPQH

V gene: TRBV29-1
J gene: TRBJ1-2
CDR3 length: 12
CDR3 protein: SVDEIPRGAGYT

V gene: TRBV7-2
J gene: TRBJ2-3
CDR3 length: 11
CDR3 protein: ASSLKITDTQY

V gene: TRBV7-3
J gene: TRBJ2-2
CDR3 length: 11
CDR3 protein: ASSPKLAGELF

V gene: TRBV14
J gene: TRBJ2-1
CDR3 length: 9
CDR3 protein: ASSRYGEQF

V gene: TRBV4-1
J gene: TRBJ2-3
CDR3 length: 14
CDR3 protein: ASSQEELASTDTQY

V gene: TRBV9
J gene: TRBJ2-2
CDR3 length: 14
CDR3 protein: ASSFRTSGDTGELF

V gene: TRBV7-6
J gene: TRBJ1-1
CDR3 length: 14
CDR3 protein: ASSLAGPGAVTEAF

V gene: TRBV7-9
J gene: TRBJ2-7
CDR3 length: 12
CDR3 protein: ASSPQVGRYEQY

V gene: TRBV19
J gene: TRBJ2-1
CDR3 length: 12
CDR3 protein: ASSMRGAYNEQF

V gene: TRBV4-1
J gene: TRBJ2-1
CDR3 length: 12
CDR3 protein: ASGGTASYNEQF

V gene: TRBV4-2
J gene: TRBJ2-7
CDR3 length: 11
CDR3 protein: ASSQGSGSEQY

V gene: TRBV6-6
J gene: TRBJ2-7
CDR3 length: 11
CDR3 protein: ASSNREAYEQY

V gene: TRBV11-3
J gene: TRBJ2-7
CDR3 length: 12
CDR3 protein: ASSLVGTVYEQY

V gene: TRBV15
J gene: TRBJ2-1
CDR3 length: 11
CDR3 protein: ATSTQASNEQF

V gene: TRBV4-3
J gene: TRBJ1-5
CDR3 length: 15
CDR3 protein: ASSQEGPIRGGQPQH

V gene: TRBV6-1
J gene: TRBJ1-5
CDR3 length: 12
CDR3 protein: ASSEGLSPQPQH

V gene: TRBV5-1
J gene: TRBJ2-3
CDR3 length: 14
CDR3 protein: ASSWTVPGSTDTQY

V gene: TRBV18
J gene: TRBJ2-5
CDR3 length: 10
CDR3 protein: ASSPQEETQY

V gene: TRBV5-1
J gene: TRBJ2-1
CDR3 length: 11
CDR3 protein: ASSPRRPNEQF

V gene: TRBV30
J gene: TRBJ2-2
CDR3 length: 11
CDR3 protein: AWTQGDTGELF

V gene: TRBV27
J gene: TRBJ1-1
CDR3 length: 11
CDR3 protein: ASSLLGGREAF

V gene: TRBV29-1
J gene: TRBJ2-2
CDR3 length: 11
CDR3 protein: SVEGYRTGELF

V gene: TRBV7-9
J gene: TRBJ2-1
CDR3 length: 14
CDR3 protein: ASSPRTGRSYNEQF

V gene: TRBV27
J gene: TRBJ2-7
CDR3 length: 11
CDR3 protein: ASSLSDNYEQY

V gene: TRBV5-1
J gene: TRBJ2-3
CDR3 length: 12
CDR3 protein: ASFEGGWPDTQY

V gene: TRBV27
J gene: TRBJ2-7
CDR3 length: 11
CDR3 protein: ASSFARAYEQY